This TCR beta chain was identified in a study of post-analysis software for immune sequencing data. Study-level points and caveats: Diversity measured as normalized Chao1 was significantly lower in multiple sclerosis patients than in controls. TRBV5-6, TRBV5-1 and TRBV20-1 belonged to a set of roughly 5 TRBV segments that were more frequent in patients than controls. The authors found that F measure strongly co-clustered same-batch samples.

Unique molecular identifiers featured in each of the TCR beta cDNA libraries. Out of roughly 0.95 to 10 million T cells, a few hundred thousand cDNA molecules were generated. TCRdb passed the PCR reads through MiXCR, listing each CDR3 protein once. The sample carries fewer than 850,000 distinct CDR3 sequences, 46% recorded once. Trimming left V 0 bases short and J 4 bases short, with 11 bases between. Per the germline V gene, CDR1 is SGHKS and CDR2 is YYEKEE (reference sequence). The CDR3 has 15 amino acids. Concerning this clonotype: The antigen is undetermined.

The chain uses TRBV5-5 and TRBJ1-5; D remains unclear. This clonotype originated in a girl aged 5-17 years with multiple sclerosis. Sequencing input: blood. The CDR3 sequence is CASSLAPQSNQPQHF. Here the CDR3 DNA reads TGTGCCAGCAGCTTGGCTCCCCAGTCGAATCAGCCCCAGCATTTT.